A single sample is the source of the 14 T cell receptor beta chains below, sequenced in a study of blood T cell repertoires in COVID-19 (dated by TCRdb to the early 2020s). Library construction relied on the immunoSEQ multiplex PCR assay. TCRdb retrieved this table from immuneACCESS and kept in-frame rearrangements only. Not all clones are present; in checked studies, unresolved V genes account for under half, and no reason is known for the remainder. The sample table shows about 260,000 clones, and roughly 86% are seen once. The ten biggest clones cover roughly 2.5% of the sample. Sequencing input: peripheral blood. The source of these receptors is a woman aged 50 to 60 with acute or convalescent COVID-19.

The chain combines TRBV2 with TRBJ2-5, with 7 bases fitting TRBD2. V shed 5 bases, J shed 1 base, and the junction held 10 bases outside the gene matches. The germline V gene encodes CDR1 SNHLY and CDR2 FYNNEI. The CDR3 runs 16 residues. In DNA form, the CDR3 reads TGTGCCAGCAGTCACAATCTAGCGGAACCCCAAGAGACCCAGTACTTC. Its translation is CASSHNLAEPQETQYF.

The rearrangement links TRBV19 to TRBJ1-4, with TRBD1 as a possible D gene (6 bases). The CDR3 sequence is 15 residues long. Germline V lookup: CDR1 LNHDA, CDR2 SQIVND (reference sequence). V lost 6 bases and J lost 0, with 11 bases in between. The CDR3 loop is CASSGQTATNEKLFF. CDR3 DNA: TGTGCCAGTAGCGGACAGACAGCAACTAATGAAAAACTGTTTTTT.

The chain combines TRBV19 with TRBJ2-1, with a tentative D call TRBD2 (6 bases). In germline, CDR1 is LNHDA, CDR2 SQIVND (reference sequence). The CDR3 has 15 residues. Trimming took 5 bases from V and 9 from J, leaving 20 bases between them. The CDR3 spells CASSLNRGTPGEQFF. The CDR3 coding sequence is TGTGCCAGTAGTCTCAACCGCGGGACTCCTGGTGAGCAGTTCTTC.

The rearrangement links TRBV7-9 to TRBJ1-4; TRBD1 is a possible D gene (5 bases). The CDR3 is 14 residues long. Trimming removed 3 bases at V and 7 bases at J, with 12 bases between. Germline V gene data show CDR1 as SEHNR and CDR2 as FQNEAQ (reference sequence). This CDR3 reads CASSFGGSGEKLFF. The CDR3 bases are TGTGCCAGCAGCTTCGGGGGGTCTGGTGAAAAACTGTTTTTT. Based on the CDR3 plus reference TRBV7-9 and TRBJ1-4, the full variable domain is DTGVSQNPRHKITKRGQNVTFRCDPISEHNRLYWYRQTLGQGPEFLTYFQNEAQLEKSRLLSDRFSAERPKGSFSTLEIQRTEQGDSAMYLCASSFGGSGEKLFFGSGTQLSVL.

The genes are TRBV19 and TRBJ1-1, with D tentatively TRBD1 (6 bases). Germline V gene data show CDR1 as LNHDA and CDR2 as SQIVND (reference sequence). This CDR3 has 16 residues. V lost 5 bases and J 1 base, leaving 17 bases between the germline ends. CDR3 sequence reads: CASSLRGANTNTEAFF. The DNA of the CDR3 is TGTGCCAGTAGTTTACGGGGGGCTAATACGAACACTGAAGCTTTCTTT. The whole variable domain, filled in from reference TRBV19 and TRBJ1-1, reads DGGITQSPKYLFRKEGQNVTLSCEQNLNHDAMYWYRQDPGQGLRLIYYSQIVNDFQKGDIAEGYSVSREKKESFPLTVTSAQKNPTAFYLCASSLRGANTNTEAFFGQGTRLTVV.

The rearrangement joins TRBV28 to TRBJ1-2, with TRBD1 matching 11 bases. The CDR3 length is 14 residues. V trimming: 5 bases; J trimming: 7 bases; junction bases outside the gene matches: 6. Germline CDR1 is MDHEN and CDR2 is SYDVKM. The CDR3 is CASSTGTGGRGYTF. CDR3 in DNA: TGTGCCAGCAGTACGGGGACAGGGGGACGTGGCTACACCTTC.

This clone was seen a few times. The J gene is TRBJ1-2, the V gene TRBV15, with D perhaps TRBD1 (5 bases). The CDR3 contains 11 residues. Trimming stripped 2 bases from V and 7 bases from J, with 5 bases between. Looked up from germline, CDR1 is LNHNV and CDR2 is YYDKDF (reference sequence). CDR3 sequence reads: CATSRQGGYTF. CDR3 nucleotide sequence: TGTGCCACCAGCAGACAGGGTGGCTACACCTTC.

The chain couples TRBV9 to TRBJ1-5; TRBD1 agrees at 9 bases. Germline V gene sequence: CDR1 SGDLS, CDR2 YYNGEE. This CDR3 spans 14 amino acids. V trimming: 3 bases; J trimming: 5 bases; junction bases outside the gene matches: 3. Written as DNA, the CDR3 is TGTGCCAGCAGCGAACAGGGGGCCGATCAGCCCCAGCATTTT. It specifies CASSEQGADQPQHF.

The chain employs TRBV5-1 and TRBJ1-1; D not resolved. The germline CDR1 and CDR2 sequences are SGHRS and YFSETQ. The ends were cut back, 4 bases at V and 1 base at J, with 8 bases in the middle. The CDR3 spans 13 residues. The CDR3 nucleotides are TGCGCCAGCAGCCCGTCAGGGAACACTGAAGCTTTCTTT. Encoded protein: CASSPSGNTEAFF.

The chain employs TRBV28 and TRBJ2-7, with 10 bases that match TRBD2. Germline V gives CDR1 MDHEN, CDR2 SYDVKM. The J segment lost 6 bases and the V segment lost 5 bases, leaving 10 bases of the junction unmatched. This CDR3 is built from 15 residues. CDR3 in amino acids: CASSVALAGSREQYF. CDR3 coding DNA: TGTGCCAGCAGTGTCGCACTAGCGGGGTCTCGCGAGCAGTACTTC.

J is TRBJ2-4 and V is TRBV6-5; D is unresolved. With 6 bases removed from V and 0 bases from J, the gap between germline ends came to 6 bases. Germline values: CDR1 MNHEY, CDR2 SVGAGI. The CDR3 has 13 residues. In DNA, the CDR3 is TGTGCCAGCAGGTTGGCAGCCAAAAACATTCAGTACTTC. It codes for CASRLAAKNIQYF.

The chain combines TRBV30 with TRBJ1-6; D not certain. The CDR3 has 10 residues. Trimming shortened V by 2 bases and J by 14 bases, and 7 bases separated the two germline ends. Germline loops: CDR1 GTSNPN, CDR2 SVGIG (reference sequence). The DNA for the CDR3 is TGTGCCTGGAGTAGGGAGGCCCTCCACTTT. Its protein product is CAWSREALHF.

The CDR3 nucleotides read TGTGCCAGCAGTCAGGGACTAGCGGGAGTGTCACCGTACTTC. This encodes CASSQGLAGVSPYF. The chain carries TRBV6-6 and TRBJ2-7; 14 nucleotides agree with TRBD2. This CDR3 region has 14 residues. V was pared by 5 bases and J by 12 bases, with 9 bases of the junction left unmatched. CDR1 MNHNY and CDR2 SVGAGI come from the germline V gene (reference sequence).

The V gene is TRBV5-4, the J gene TRBJ1-1; TRBD1 agrees at 8 bases. V trimming: 4 bases; J trimming: 3 bases; junction bases outside the gene matches: 5. The germline V gene has CDR1 SGHNT and CDR2 YYREEE (reference sequence). This CDR3 region has 14 residues. The CDR3 region is CASSPDREYTEAFF. CDR3 DNA: TGTGCCAGCAGCCCGGACAGGGAGTACACTGAAGCTTTCTTT.